These 16 T cell receptor beta chains were sequenced from one sample in a study of T cell responses to AZD1222 COVID-19 vaccine. The table came from immunoSEQ multiplex PCR; TCRdb's copy has only in-frame clones and leaves some out. The table has tens of thousands of clones, 75% to 95% seen once. This sample comprised peripheral blood, obtained 28 days after the second AZD1222 dose. Receptors were obtained from an adult who received the AZD1222 COVID-19 vaccine.

The CDR3 DNA sequence: TGTGCCAGCAGCGGGACAGGCGGGAGAGGGGCCCCGGCTTTCTTT. It is translated as CASSGTGGRGAPAFF. The rearrangement uses TRBV9 and TRBJ1-1; TRBD1 matches 7 bases. In germline, CDR1 is SGDLS, CDR2 YYNGEE. Unmatched junction bases numbered 16, after V lost 3 bases and J lost 11 bases. This CDR3 contains 15 residues.

The gene calls are TRBV3-1 (or the pseudogene TRBV3-2) and TRBJ1-6, with a possible D match to TRBD1 (6 bases). CDR1 LGHDT and CDR2 YNNKEL come from the germline V gene (reference sequence). Trimming stripped 0 bases from V and 14 bases from J, with 14 bases between. This CDR3 is built from 14 residues. DNA of the CDR3: TGTGCCAGCAGCCAAGAAGGGGGGAGTCGGGCCCTCCACTTT. This sequence encodes CASSQEGGSRALHF.

V and J are TRBV28 and TRBJ1-1; no clear D. The CDR3 is 17 residues long. V shed 2 bases and J shed 0 bases, with 16 bases lying between them. In germline, CDR1 is MDHEN, CDR2 SYDVKM. The CDR3: CASSLPIGSDMNTEAFF. The CDR3 DNA sequence: TGTGCCAGCAGTTTACCCATAGGAAGTGACATGAACACTGAAGCTTTCTTT. Filled out from reference TRBV28 and TRBJ1-1, the complete variable domain reads DVKVTQSSRYLVKRTGEKVFLECVQDMDHENMFWYRQDPGLGLRLIYFSYDVKMKEKGDIPEGYSVSREKKERFSLILESASTNQTSMYLCASSLPIGSDMNTEAFFGQGTRLTVV.

The chain has TRBV29-1 and TRBJ1-1, with TRBD1 as a possible D gene (5 bases). The CDR3 sequence is 11 residues long. CDR1 is SQVTM and CDR2 is ANQGSEA in the germline V gene. Trimming stripped 5 bases from V and 1 base from J, with 5 bases between. CDR3 residues: CSVTGNTEAFF. The CDR3 region has the DNA TGCAGCGTTACAGGGAACACTGAAGCTTTCTTT.

This clone was picked up one time. This chain joins TRBV10-2 and TRBJ1-2; 11 bases fit TRBD1. The CDR3 contains 17 residues. The trim removed 0 bases at V and 4 bases at J, leaving 7 bases unmatched. Per the germline V gene, CDR1 is WSHSY and CDR2 is SAAADI. The CDR3 region is CASSESWTGGSPYGYTF. The CDR3 coding sequence is TGCGCCAGCAGTGAGTCCTGGACAGGGGGCTCCCCCTATGGCTACACCTTC.

This chain uses TRBV14 with TRBJ1-2; TRBD1 matches 9 bases. The CDR3 has 13 amino acids. After removal of 4 bases from V and 6 bases from J, the junction contained 3 bases not matched to a gene. CDR1 is SGHDN, CDR2 FVKESK, per germline. The CDR3 bases are TGTGCCAGCAGCCCGACAGGGGGGCATGGCTACACCTTC. This codes for CASSPTGGHGYTF.

The V and J genes are TRBV9 and TRBJ1-2, with TRBD1 as a possible D gene (5 bases). Per germline, CDR1 SGDLS and CDR2 YYNGEE. With 2 bases removed from V and 6 bases from J, the gap between germline ends came to 20 bases. The CDR3 consists of 16 residues. As DNA, the CDR3 is TGTGCCAGCAGCGTTGGGGCCCCCGGGGAGGGGAATGGCTACACCTTC. Translating it yields CASSVGAPGEGNGYTF. Full variable domain (missing parts from reference TRBV9 and TRBJ1-2): DSGVTQTPKHLITATGQRVTLRCSPRSGDLSVYWYQQSLDQGLQFLIQYYNGEERAKGNILERFSAQQFPDLHSELNLSSLELGDSALYFCASSVGAPGEGNGYTFGSGTRLTVV.

Within the sample, this clone is medium-sized. J is TRBJ2-2 and V is TRBV6-4; D gene unclear. There are 14 residues in the CDR3. Germline values: CDR1 MRHNA, CDR2 SNTAGT. The ends were cut back, 3 bases at V and 5 bases at J, with 10 bases in the middle. In DNA form, the CDR3 reads TGTGCCAGCAGTGATACGTACAGTACCGGGGAGCTGTTTTTT. It specifies CASSDTYSTGELFF.

The chain joins TRBV28 to TRBJ1-1; D ambiguous. Trimming removed 3 bases at V and 5 bases at J, with 13 bases between. The CDR3 has 14 residues. Germline values: CDR1 MDHEN, CDR2 SYDVKM. CDR3: CASSFTVGKTEAFF. CDR3 DNA: TGTGCCAGCAGTTTTACAGTTGGGAAAACTGAAGCTTTCTTT.

The gene calls are TRBV28 and TRBJ2-7, with TRBD1 as a possible D gene (6 bases). V dropped 2 bases and J dropped 4 bases, with 21 bases sitting between them. This CDR3 comprises 17 residues. CDR1 and CDR2 (germline): MDHEN, SYDVKM. CDR3 nucleotide sequence: TGTGCCAGCAGTTTAGTGTACAGGGTTGGGCGTATGTACGAGCAGTACTTC. This codes for CASSLVYRVGRMYEQYF.

The J gene is TRBJ1-2, the V gene TRBV7-2, with 8 bases identical to TRBD1. The CDR3 is 14 amino acids. V dropped 5 bases and J dropped 8; count of bases not matched to a gene: 10. The V gene's germline CDR1 is SGHTA and CDR2 FQGNSA. The CDR3 sequence is CASSAVGQGTGYTF. Here the CDR3 DNA reads TGTGCCAGCAGCGCGGTCGGACAGGGTACCGGCTACACCTTC.

The chain couples TRBV28 to TRBJ1-5; TRBD1 aligns across 8 bases. V shed 8 bases, J shed 9 bases, and the junction held 12 bases outside the gene matches. This CDR3 is 14 amino acids long. From germline, CDR1 is MDHEN and CDR2 SYDVKM. In nucleotides, the CDR3 is TGTGCCAGCTGGGGAGGGAACAGGGGGGGGCCCCAGCATTTT. It translates to CASWGGNRGGPQHF.

The CDR3 DNA reads as TGTGCCAGCGCTACCCTTAGCGGGGGGCCTCAAGAGACCCAGTACTTC. Its protein is CASATLSGGPQETQYF. This chain uses TRBV11-2 with TRBJ2-5; 10 bases fit TRBD2. Germline V gene lookup returns CDR1 SGHAT and CDR2 FQNNGV. This CDR3 region has 16 residues. The junction had 11 bases not matched to a gene; V was cut back by 8 bases and J by 2 bases. Complete variable domain (other parts from reference TRBV11-2 and TRBJ2-5): EAGVAQSPRYKIIEKRQSVAFWCNPISGHATLYWYQQILGQGPKLLIQFQNNGVVDDSQLPKDRFSAERLKGVDSTLKIQPAKLEDSAVYLCASATLSGGPQETQYFGPGTRLLVL.

This chain joins TRBV19 and TRBJ1-5; D gene ambiguous. This CDR3 comprises 14 residues. V shed 5 bases and J shed 1 base, with 9 bases lying between them. Germline loops: CDR1 LNHDA, CDR2 SQIVND (reference sequence). Here the CDR3 DNA reads TGTGCCAGTAGTCAGGACGGAAGCAATCAGCCCCAGCATTTT. Translated: CASSQDGSNQPQHF.

This chain joins TRBV5-6 and TRBJ2-7; D may correspond to TRBD1 or TRBD2 (5 bases each). This CDR3 has 14 amino acids. Germline lookup yields CDR1 SGHDT and CDR2 YYEEEE. V lost 4 bases and J lost 3, with 14 bases in between. The CDR3 protein is CASSRVGVHYEQYF. DNA of the CDR3: TGTGCCAGCAGCCGGGTGGGGGTTCACTACGAGCAGTACTTC.

The CDR3 here is CASSPEIPQLFF. In nucleotides, the CDR3 is TGTGCCAGCTCACCAGAGATCCCGCAATTGTTCTTC. The rearrangement joins TRBV18 to TRBJ2-1; no clear D gene. CDR3 length equals 12 residues. The germline V gene has CDR1 KGHSH and CDR2 LQKENI. Trimming cost V 2 bases and J 15 bases, with 14 bases left between them. The full variable domain, its missing parts supplied by reference TRBV18 and TRBJ2-1, is NAGVMQNPRHLVRRRGQEARLRCSPMKGHSHVYWYRQLPEEGLKFMVYLQKENIIDESGMPKERFSAEFPKEGPSILRIQQVVRGDSAAYFCASSPEIPQLFFGPGTRLTVL.